The 17 T cell receptor beta chains below come from one sample, sequenced in a study of T cell responses to AZD1222 COVID-19 vaccine (dated by TCRdb to 2020 to 2022). Receptor amplification or capture employed the immunoSEQ multiplex PCR assay. TCRdb's version of the immuneACCESS table is confined to in-frame rearrangements and falls short of the full clone set. An unresolved V gene accounts for under half of the shortfall where checked; the remainder is of unknown origin. In all, the sample holds 110,000 or so clones, and 87% of those were seen once. The ten largest clones represent roughly 5% of the sample. The time point label corresponds to: baseline before first vaccination. The source was peripheral blood, collected on day 0 of AZD1222 vaccination. These receptors all stem from an adult in good health.

J is TRBJ1-1 and V is TRBV6-2 or TRBV6-3; the match to TRBD1 covers 12 bases. Trimming at V came to 2 bases and at J to 6 bases, leaving 10 bases not matched to a gene. The CDR3 loop spans 17 amino acids. The germline V gene encodes CDR1 MNHEY and CDR2 SVGEGT. The CDR3 DNA is TGTGCCAGCAGTTACAGGGGGACAGGGGGCTTAGTCGCTGAAGCTTTCTTT. Its protein product is CASSYRGTGGLVAEAFF.

The chain employs TRBV5-4 and TRBJ2-3; perhaps TRBD2 as D (6 bases). The CDR3 consists of 15 residues. Germline V gene sequence: CDR1 SGHNT, CDR2 YYREEE (reference sequence). The V end lost 4 bases, the J end lost 1 base, and 13 bases lay between the germline ends. Here the CDR3 reads CASSPGGVGTDTQYF. The CDR3 bases are TGTGCCAGCAGCCCCGGAGGGGTAGGCACAGATACGCAGTATTTT.

The CDR3 loop reads CASSPSRGPVNYGYTF. The CDR3 nucleotides are TGTGCCAGCTCACCATCCAGGGGCCCCGTTAACTATGGCTACACCTTC. The gene calls are TRBV18 and TRBJ1-2; possible D gene TRBD1, 6 bases. The germline V gene encodes CDR1 KGHSH and CDR2 LQKENI. This CDR3 contains 16 residues. Trimming took off 2 bases at V and 1 base at J, with 14 bases between the two ends.

The chain joins TRBV5-6 to TRBJ1-3; D is unresolved. This CDR3 has 14 amino acids. V gave up 1 base and J gave up 8 bases, with 13 bases separating them. From germline, CDR1 is SGHDT and CDR2 YYEEEE. Here the CDR3 DNA reads TGTGCCAGCAGCTTGTTCTCTGGGAGGCACACCATATATTTT. The encoded protein is CASSLFSGRHTIYF.

CDR3 coding DNA: TGTGCCAGCAGCTTAGGGCAGGGAGGCTATGGCTACACCTTC. Protein product: CASSLGQGGYGYTF. J is TRBJ1-2 and V is TRBV7-8, with D maybe TRBD1 (5 bases). V lost 1 base to trimming and J lost 4 bases, with 10 bases between them. The CDR3 consists of 14 residues. Germline values: CDR1 SGHVS, CDR2 FQNEAQ.

The V and J genes are TRBV3-1 (or the pseudogene TRBV3-2) and TRBJ1-3; D is possibly TRBD1 (5 bases). Trimming shortened V by 4 bases and J by 13 bases, and 14 bases separated the two germline ends. Germline V gene data show CDR1 as LGHDT and CDR2 as YNNKEL (reference sequence). This CDR3 has 12 amino acids. CDR3 in amino acids: CASSLGGGQIYF. The CDR3 DNA follows: TGTGCCAGCAGCCTGGGGGGAGGACAAATATATTTT.

The chain uses TRBV6-2 or TRBV6-3 and TRBJ2-3; the D is unclear. Germline lookup yields CDR1 MNHEY and CDR2 SVGEGT. The CDR3 length is 12 residues. Trimming shortened V by 6 bases and J by 3 bases, and 7 bases separated the two germline ends. CDR3 DNA: TGTGCCAGCAGCAGGCTAACAGATACGCAGTATTTT. The encoded protein is CASSRLTDTQYF.

Only one count was recorded for this clone. The rearrangement joins TRBV19 to TRBJ2-2; maybe TRBD1 (6 bases). V was shortened by 3 bases and J by 6 bases, with 20 bases between the two germline ends. Germline values: CDR1 LNHDA, CDR2 SQIVND (reference sequence). CDR3 size: 17 residues. CDR3 coding DNA: TGTGCCAGTAGTATTCAGGGACACACTTATTACCCCGGGGAGCTGTTTTTT. Translating gives CASSIQGHTYYPGELFF. The full variable domain, its missing parts supplied by reference TRBV19 and TRBJ2-2, is DGGITQSPKYLFRKEGQNVTLSCEQNLNHDAMYWYRQDPGQGLRLIYYSQIVNDFQKGDIAEGYSVSREKKESFPLTVTSAQKNPTAFYLCASSIQGHTYYPGELFFGEGSRLTVL.

This sequence joins TRBV15 and TRBJ1-4; 10 bases line up with TRBD1. The CDR3 is 13 residues long. The germline V gene encodes CDR1 LNHNV and CDR2 YYDKDF (reference sequence). The junction had 8 bases not matched to a gene; V was cut back by 11 bases and J by 8 bases. Written as DNA, the CDR3 is TGTGCCTTTGGGACAGGGGTGAGGGAAAAACTGTTTTTT. This codes for CAFGTGVREKLFF.

V and J are TRBV21-1 and TRBJ1-5; no DNA check was done on the table's D call, TRBD1. TRBV21-1 is classified as a pseudogene. The CDR3 sequence is 15 residues long. The CDR3 protein is CASSKEGTGFQPQHF. In nucleotides, the CDR3 is TGTGCCAGCAGCAAAGAAGGGACAGGGTTCCAGCCCCAGCATTTT.

The rearrangement joins TRBV11-2 to TRBJ2-1; the D gene is possibly TRBD1 (5 bases). Germline V gene sequence: CDR1 SGHAT, CDR2 FQNNGV. The CDR3 is 16 residues long. The V end was cut by 3 bases, the J end by 3 bases, with 15 bases between. The CDR3 region is CASSFGHSGSYNEQFF. The CDR3 region has the DNA TGTGCCAGCAGCTTTGGACACTCCGGTAGCTACAATGAGCAGTTCTTC.

The gene calls are TRBV14 and TRBJ2-1; TRBD2 aligns across 7 bases. The CDR3 runs 17 residues. CDR1 is SGHDN, CDR2 FVKESK, per germline. Germline trimming cut 1 base from V and 8 bases from J; bases unmatched to any gene: 14. The DNA of the CDR3 is TGTGCCAGCAGCCAAGCCACTCCGGGAGGAAGTCGCGATGAGCAGTTCTTC. Its protein is CASSQATPGGSRDEQFF.

The chain recombines TRBV5-6 with TRBJ1-5; D is possibly TRBD1 (6 bases). Germline CDR1 and CDR2: SGHDT and YYEEEE. The CDR3 contains 15 residues. Trimming took off 1 base at V and 5 bases at J, with 13 bases between the two ends. CDR3 protein: CASSLLGAVDQPQHF. DNA of the CDR3: TGTGCCAGCAGCTTGTTGGGGGCGGTCGATCAGCCCCAGCATTTT.

This chain joins TRBV14 and TRBJ2-7; 11 bases fit TRBD2. The CDR3 loop spans 23 amino acids. The germline V gene has CDR1 SGHDN and CDR2 FVKESK. V was pared by 7 bases and J by 7 bases, with 36 bases of the junction left unmatched. The DNA for the CDR3 is TGTGCCAGCACCCCAACCTTAAGACATACTAGCGGGAGTGTTCTTCTAACCCAAGGGGAGCAGTACTTC. It is translated as CASTPTLRHTSGSVLLTQGEQYF.

The chain combines TRBV6-2 or TRBV6-3 with TRBJ1-2; D is unresolved. The germline V gene encodes CDR1 MNHEY and CDR2 SVGEGT. The CDR3 length is 15 residues. Trimming left V 2 bases short and J 0 bases short, with 10 bases between. Here the CDR3 DNA reads TGTGCCAGCAGTTACCCTAGATCTTCTAACTATGGCTACACCTTC. The encoded protein is CASSYPRSSNYGYTF.

In DNA form, the CDR3 reads TGTGCCAGCAGCGAGGTTGGACAAGAGACCCAGTACTTC. Protein product: CASSEVGQETQYF. This sequence joins TRBV5-4 and TRBJ2-5; D not resolved. This CDR3 is 13 amino acids long. Trimming removed 4 bases at V and 2 bases at J, with 9 bases between. Germline lookup yields CDR1 SGHNT and CDR2 YYREEE (reference sequence).

This clone appeared a single time. The chain joins TRBV7-2 to TRBJ2-6; D call uncertain. The germline V gene has CDR1 SGHTA and CDR2 FQGNSA. Between the trimmed V and J ends, which lost 1 base and 0 bases, there was a span of 13 bases. The CDR3 runs to 18 residues. CDR3 region: CASSLEVGRSSGANVLTF. The CDR3 nucleotides read TGTGCCAGCAGCTTAGAAGTCGGCAGGAGCTCTGGGGCCAACGTCCTGACTTTC.